These 21 T cell receptor beta chains share one sample of origin, sequenced in a study of blood T cell repertoires in COVID-19. Some clones are missing from TCRdb's copy, which holds only in-frame ones; the method was immunoSEQ multiplex PCR. Seen here are about 87,000 clones, roughly 80% observed once, and the top ten hold about 4%. Sequenced input: peripheral blood. The receptor source for this set is a woman in her forties or fifties with acute or convalescent COVID-19.

J is TRBJ1-5 and V is TRBV6-5, with a weak D call TRBD1 (6 bases). Trimming shortened V by 7 bases and J by 3 bases, and 13 bases separated the two germline ends. The CDR3 totals 14 residues. Germline lookup yields CDR1 MNHEY and CDR2 SVGAGI. The CDR3 sequence is CASIFGQSNQPQHF. DNA of the CDR3: TGTGCCAGCATTTTTGGACAGTCCAATCAGCCCCAGCATTTT.

The rearrangement links TRBV6-5 to TRBJ1-2; possibly TRBD1 for D (6 bases). Germline lookup yields CDR1 MNHEY and CDR2 SVGAGI. V gave up 6 bases and J gave up 4 bases, with 18 bases separating them. The CDR3 extends over 15 amino acids. CDR3 amino acids: CASSPTGQGLYGYTF. CDR3 in DNA: TGTGCCAGCAGCCCCACGGGACAAGGTCTCTATGGCTACACCTTC.

In nucleotides, the CDR3 is TGTGCCAGCAGTCCAACAGGGGCTCTCTATGGCTACACCTTC. This translates into CASSPTGALYGYTF. The chain employs TRBV27 and TRBJ1-2; 7 bases fit TRBD1. Germline V gene data show CDR1 as MNHEY and CDR2 as SMNVEV (reference sequence). The CDR3 runs 14 residues. V was clipped by 5 bases and J by 4 bases; unmatched bases: 7.

The V and J genes are TRBV10-3 and TRBJ1-2, with 9 bases fitting TRBD1. Trimming removed 4 bases from V and 0 bases from J; junction bases left unmatched: 3. From germline, CDR1 is ENHRY and CDR2 SYGVKD. The CDR3 loop spans 15 amino acids. The CDR3 sequence: CAISGGQGPNYGYTF. The CDR3 region has the DNA TGTGCCATCAGTGGGGGACAGGGCCCTAACTATGGCTACACCTTC.

The chain links TRBV6-2 or TRBV6-3 to TRBJ1-5, with 9 bases that match TRBD1. Germline V gives CDR1 MNHEY, CDR2 SVGEGT. This CDR3 has 16 amino acids. Trimming at V came to 5 bases and at J to 7 bases, leaving 12 bases not matched to a gene. As DNA, the CDR3 is TGTGCCAGCAGTACGGGGACAGGGTTAAGGTACCAGCCCCAGCATTTT. This translates into CASSTGTGLRYQPQHF.

The chain couples TRBV5-5 to TRBJ1-5; possible D gene TRBD1, 6 bases. V dropped 4 bases and J dropped 2 bases, with 28 bases sitting between them. The length of the CDR3 is 20 residues. Germline values: CDR1 SGHKS, CDR2 YYEKEE (reference sequence). The CDR3 DNA reads TGTGCCAGCAGCCCCGATCACAGGGTACCCCAAATAGATCGCAATCAGCCCCAGCATTTT. Protein sequence: CASSPDHRVPQIDRNQPQHF.

The chain links TRBV9 to TRBJ2-3; D call uncertain. Germline V CDR1 and CDR2: SGDLS, YYNGEE. Trimming removed 0 bases at V and 5 bases at J, with 4 bases between. This CDR3 contains 12 residues. The CDR3, as DNA: TGTGCCAGCAGCGTAGAGAGAGATACGCAGTATTTT. Protein sequence: CASSVERDTQYF.

V gene TRBV5-6 combines with J gene TRBJ2-1; 9 nucleotides align to TRBD2. From germline, CDR1 is SGHDT and CDR2 YYEEEE. J gave up 8 bases and V 4 bases, and 7 bases lay outside the gene matches. The CDR3 consists of 14 residues. The CDR3, as DNA: TGTGCCAGCAGCGATAGCGGGGGAGGAGATGAGCAGTTCTTC. Encoded protein: CASSDSGGGDEQFF.

This clone came up once. The chain recombines TRBV6-6 with TRBJ1-6; 10 bases match TRBD1. Per the germline V gene, CDR1 is MNHNY and CDR2 is SVGAGI (reference sequence). CDR3 length: 15 residues. The trim removed 5 bases at V and 11 bases at J, leaving 9 bases unmatched. CDR3 amino acids: CASSNRGTGETPLHF. The CDR3 region has the DNA TGTGCCAGCAGTAACCGAGGGACAGGGGAGACACCCCTCCACTTT.

The table lists this clone with a few counts. This chain links TRBV9 with TRBJ1-6; no reliable D call. The CDR3 contains 14 residues. Germline assignment: CDR1 SGDLS and CDR2 YYNGEE. Trimming took 2 bases from V and 5 from J, leaving 8 bases between them. Here the CDR3 DNA reads TGTGCCAGCAGCGTCTTTGAGGATAATTCACCCCTCCACTTT. It codes for CASSVFEDNSPLHF.

CDR3 loop: CASSLADSYLNTEAFF. As DNA, the CDR3 is TGTGCCAGCAGCTTAGCGGACAGCTACCTGAACACTGAAGCTTTCTTT. The J gene is TRBJ1-1, the V gene TRBV7-2; D perhaps matches TRBD1 (6 bases). CDR1 and CDR2 (germline): SGHTA, FQGNSA. The V gene lost 0 bases and the J gene lost 0 bases, with 11 bases spanning the gap. The CDR3 has 16 amino acids.

The chain uses TRBV29-1 and TRBJ2-7; possible D gene TRBD1, 6 bases. CDR1 SQVTM and CDR2 ANQGSEA come from the germline V gene. The V and J ends lost 5 bases and 4 bases respectively, with 18 bases between them. This CDR3 spans 14 amino acids. The CDR3 region is CSVPLQGGSYEQYF. CDR3 bases: TGCAGCGTTCCATTACAGGGTGGTTCGTACGAGCAGTACTTC.

The chain uses TRBV5-1 and TRBJ2-1, with 10 bases lining up with TRBD1. Germline-derived CDR1 and CDR2 are SGHRS and YFSETQ. This CDR3 has 15 amino acids. Germline trimming cut 4 bases from V and 7 bases from J; bases unmatched to any gene: 8. The chain's CDR3 is CASSPGQGGLNEQFF. CDR3 in DNA: TGCGCCAGCAGCCCCGGACAGGGGGGATTGAATGAGCAGTTCTTC.

The chain combines TRBV5-1 with TRBJ1-6; 10 bases align to TRBD1. The length of the CDR3 is 15 residues. With 2 bases clipped from V and 7 bases from J, the junction kept 3 bases outside the gene matches. The V gene's germline CDR1 is SGHRS and CDR2 YFSETQ. As DNA, the CDR3 is TGCGCCAGCAGCTTAGGGGGACAGGGGAATTCACCCCTCCACTTT. Protein sequence: CASSLGGQGNSPLHF.

CDR3 DNA: TGCGCCAGCAGCTGGGCCGGGGAAAGGAATCAGCCCCAGCATTTT. It translates to CASSWAGERNQPQHF. J is TRBJ1-5 and V is TRBV5-1, with D hard to call. This CDR3 contains 15 residues. Germline V gene lookup returns CDR1 SGHRS and CDR2 YFSETQ. V was pared by 3 bases and J by 4 bases, with 14 bases between.

This clone occurred a few times. The rearrangement links TRBV11-2 to TRBJ2-1; 10 positions agree with TRBD2. The J segment lost 6 bases and the V segment lost 6 bases, leaving 8 bases of the junction unmatched. The CDR3 sequence is 15 residues long. Per germline, CDR1 SGHAT and CDR2 FQNNGV. Here the CDR3 DNA reads TGTGCCAGCAGAGGCAGCGGGGGGGCTTCCAATGAGCAGTTCTTC. It translates to CASRGSGGASNEQFF.

The table lists this clone with a count of one. The chain links TRBV5-1 to TRBJ2-5, with D possibly TRBD1 on 5 matching bases. The CDR3 has 15 residues. V dropped 4 bases and J dropped 4 bases, with 17 bases sitting between them. Germline CDR1 SGHRS, CDR2 YFSETQ. The CDR3 sequence is CASSLFMQGGETQYF. The CDR3 DNA reads as TGCGCCAGCAGCCTGTTTATGCAGGGTGGAGAGACCCAGTACTTC.

This chain uses TRBV7-2 with TRBJ2-5, with D tentatively TRBD2 (6 bases). Trimming took 1 base from V and 6 from J, leaving 15 bases between them. Looked up from germline, CDR1 is SGHTA and CDR2 is FQGNSA. The CDR3 has 15 amino acids. CDR3 loop: CASSLEYGGRKTQYF. In DNA, the CDR3 is TGTGCCAGCAGCTTAGAGTATGGAGGGCGGAAGACCCAGTACTTC.

The table lists this clone with a few counts. V is TRBV19 and J is TRBJ1-1; 11 bases are shared with TRBD1. The germline CDR1 and CDR2 sequences are LNHDA and SQIVND (reference sequence). This CDR3 has 14 amino acids. Unmatched junction bases numbered 7, after V lost 3 bases and J lost 10 bases. The CDR3 loop is CASSITRTGGRAFF. The CDR3 DNA reads TGTGCCAGTAGTATTACTAGGACAGGGGGCAGAGCTTTCTTT. The complete variable domain, with remaining parts taken from reference TRBV19 and TRBJ1-1, reads DGGITQSPKYLFRKEGQNVTLSCEQNLNHDAMYWYRQDPGQGLRLIYYSQIVNDFQKGDIAEGYSVSREKKESFPLTVTSAQKNPTAFYLCASSITRTGGRAFFGQGTRLTVV.

V usage is TRBV5-5 and J usage is TRBJ2-1, with 11 bases aligning to TRBD2. The CDR3 loop spans 15 amino acids. Looked up from germline, CDR1 is SGHKS and CDR2 is YYEKEE (reference sequence). Germline trimming cut 2 bases from V and 8 bases from J; bases unmatched to any gene: 6. The CDR3 is CASSFSGGAEYEQFF. The CDR3 DNA reads as TGTGCCAGCAGCTTTAGCGGGGGGGCTGAATATGAGCAGTTCTTC.

The chain couples TRBV6-5 to TRBJ2-1; D gene ambiguous. This CDR3 region has 15 residues. Germline V lookup: CDR1 MNHEY, CDR2 SVGAGI. V was clipped by 3 bases and J by 0 bases, with 9 bases between them. The CDR3 sequence: CASSYLQSSYNEQFF. CDR3 nucleotides: TGTGCCAGCAGTTATCTACAGAGCTCCTACAATGAGCAGTTCTTC.